Each of the 16 T cell receptor beta chains below was sequenced from the same sample in a study of blood T cell repertoires in COVID-19. TCRdb's table, derived via immunoSEQ multiplex PCR, lists solely in-frame clones and lacks some. The sample has tens of thousands of clones; around 85% are singletons. The sample was peripheral blood. These receptors were collected from a woman of 80 years or more with active or convalescent COVID-19.

This chain uses TRBV12-3 or TRBV12-4 with TRBJ2-3; D not certain. The CDR3 has 13 residues. Trimming stripped 2 bases from V and 1 base from J, with 4 bases between. DNA for the CDR3: TGTGCCAGCAGTTTATCCGGCACAGATACGCAGTATTTT. Amino acid sequence: CASSLSGTDTQYF.

V gene TRBV6-5 combines with J gene TRBJ1-4, with D uncertain. Germline V gives CDR1 MNHEY, CDR2 SVGAGI. The CDR3 totals 16 residues. Trimming left V 2 bases short and J 2 bases short, with 12 bases between. The CDR3 DNA reads as TGTGCCAGCAGTTACCCGCCGTCAGGTACTAATGAAAAACTGTTTTTT. Protein: CASSYPPSGTNEKLFF.

This chain connects TRBV5-1 to TRBJ2-7; 8 nucleotides align to TRBD2. Germline V gene data show CDR1 as SGHRS and CDR2 as YFSETQ. The CDR3 sequence is 15 residues long. Unmatched junction bases numbered 6, after V lost 3 bases and J lost 1 base. CDR3 amino acids: CASSSGLAESYEQYF. In DNA form, the CDR3 reads TGCGCCAGCAGCTCTGGACTAGCAGAGTCCTACGAGCAGTACTTC.

This clone was found a few times. The V and J genes are TRBV19 and TRBJ1-2, with 8 bases matching TRBD1. Germline-derived CDR1 and CDR2 are LNHDA and SQIVND (reference sequence). J lost 4 bases, V lost 4 bases, and 8 bases had no gene match. CDR3 length equals 15 residues. The CDR3 sequence is CASSTGQGRRYGYTF. CDR3 nucleotide sequence: TGTGCCAGTAGTACCGGACAGGGTAGACGCTATGGCTACACCTTC.

V and J are TRBV2 and TRBJ2-3; D is perhaps TRBD2 (5 bases). Per germline, CDR1 SNHLY and CDR2 FYNNEI. The V end lost 1 base, the J end lost 0 bases, and 11 bases lay between the germline ends. The CDR3 length is 16 residues. The CDR3 spells CASSEEFSGSTDTQYF. CDR3 coding DNA: TGTGCCAGCAGTGAAGAGTTTTCGGGGAGCACAGATACGCAGTATTTT.

This clone has a handful of counts. This chain uses TRBV6-5 with TRBJ2-1, with D perhaps being TRBD1 or TRBD2 (5 bases each). V lost 10 bases to trimming and J lost 9 bases, with 22 bases between them. The CDR3 extends over 14 amino acids. CDR1 is MNHEY, CDR2 SVGAGI, per germline. Written as DNA, the CDR3 is TGTGCCACCAGAGGGCAGGGTCAGGTCTTTGAGCAGTTCTTC. This translates into CATRGQGQVFEQFF.

The chain employs TRBV30 and TRBJ2-5; 7 nucleotides match TRBD1. Germline V gene lookup returns CDR1 GTSNPN and CDR2 SVGIG (reference sequence). CDR3 size: 13 residues. The V gene end was trimmed by 1 base and the J gene end by 3 bases; junction bases not matched to a gene: 2. The DNA of the CDR3 is TGTGCCTGGAGTGGAGGGGGCAAAGAGACCCAGTACTTC. Its protein product is CAWSGGGKETQYF. Together with reference TRBV30 and TRBJ2-5, the CDR3 gives the full variable domain: SQTIHQWPATLVQPVGSPLSLECTVEGTSNPNLYWYRQAAGRGLQLLFYSVGIGQISSEVPQNLSASRPQDRQFILSSKKLLLSDSGFYLCAWSGGGKETQYFGPGTRLLVL.

The chain carries TRBV5-4 and TRBJ2-7; possibly TRBD2 for D (6 bases). This CDR3 is 14 amino acids long. Looked up from germline, CDR1 is SGHNT and CDR2 is YYREEE (reference sequence). The V gene lost 3 bases and the J gene lost 2 bases, with 12 bases spanning the gap. In DNA form, the CDR3 reads TGTGCCAGCAGCTGGGGTTCGGGGGCCTACGAGCAGTACTTC. It is translated as CASSWGSGAYEQYF.

This clone was seen just once. This chain uses TRBV7-6 with TRBJ2-7, with 8 bases that match TRBD1. Germline CDR1 reads SGHVS; CDR2 reads FNYEAQ. The junction had 4 bases not matched to a gene; V was cut back by 5 bases and J by 1 base. This CDR3 comprises 14 residues. This CDR3 reads CASSGRTGSYEQYF. DNA for the CDR3: TGTGCCAGCAGCGGAAGGACAGGGTCCTACGAGCAGTACTTC.

V gene TRBV10-3 combines with J gene TRBJ2-3, with 10 bases identical to TRBD1. The CDR3 length is 16 residues. CDR1 and CDR2 (germline): ENHRY, SYGVKD. After removal of 3 bases from V and 3 bases from J, the junction contained 6 bases not matched to a gene. The CDR3, as DNA: TGTGCCATCAGTGACCGACAGGGGGCTCGGACAGATACGCAGTATTTT. It encodes CAISDRQGARTDTQYF.

V gene TRBV19 combines with J gene TRBJ1-1; 7 bases agree with TRBD1. From germline, CDR1 is LNHDA and CDR2 SQIVND (reference sequence). This CDR3 comprises 14 residues. V shed 4 bases, J shed 0 bases, and the junction held 2 bases outside the gene matches. The CDR3 sequence is CASSKGQMNTEAFF. The CDR3 region has the DNA TGTGCCAGTAGTAAGGGACAGATGAACACTGAAGCTTTCTTT. Together with reference TRBV19 and TRBJ1-1, the CDR3 gives the full variable domain: DGGITQSPKYLFRKEGQNVTLSCEQNLNHDAMYWYRQDPGQGLRLIYYSQIVNDFQKGDIAEGYSVSREKKESFPLTVTSAQKNPTAFYLCASSKGQMNTEAFFGQGTRLTVV.

The DNA of the CDR3 is TGTGCCAGCAGCTTAAGGCCGGGACAGGCGAACACTGAAGCTTTCTTT. The encoded protein is CASSLRPGQANTEAFF. V is TRBV7-8 and J is TRBJ1-1, with TRBD1 matching over 8 bases. Germline V gene lookup returns CDR1 SGHVS and CDR2 FQNEAQ. CDR3 length equals 16 residues. The V segment lost 2 bases and the J segment 1 base; nucleotides outside the gene matches: 6.

The chain uses TRBV2 and TRBJ2-5; 11 bases match TRBD2. Germline CDR1 and CDR2: SNHLY and FYNNEI. With V trimmed by 2 bases and J by 2 bases, 1 base remained unmatched. The CDR3 contains 15 residues. The CDR3 is CASSEPSGGQETQYF. DNA for the CDR3: TGTGCCAGCAGTGAACCTAGCGGGGGGCAAGAGACCCAGTACTTC.

The rearrangement links TRBV19 to TRBJ2-5; TRBD2 might be the D (6 bases). V was clipped by 1 base and J by 3 bases, with 15 bases between them. The CDR3 length is 16 residues. Germline V lookup: CDR1 LNHDA, CDR2 SQIVND (reference sequence). The CDR3 loop reads CASSIGPVTRKETQYF. The CDR3 region has the DNA TGTGCCAGTAGTATAGGGCCCGTGACTAGAAAAGAGACCCAGTACTTC.

The J gene is TRBJ2-3, the V gene TRBV2, with TRBD2 as a possible D gene (6 bases). The germline V gene has CDR1 SNHLY and CDR2 FYNNEI. Trimming removed 8 bases from V and 2 bases from J, with 17 bases in between. The CDR3 has 15 residues. CDR3: CASLEGGMNTDTQYF. The CDR3, as DNA: TGTGCCAGCTTGGAAGGCGGGATGAACACAGATACGCAGTATTTT.

The rearrangement uses TRBV5-1 and TRBJ1-3, with D tentatively TRBD1 (5 bases). The V gene's germline CDR1 is SGHRS and CDR2 YFSETQ. Between the trimmed V and J ends, which lost 4 bases and 0 bases, there was a span of 11 bases. The CDR3 has 15 amino acids. The CDR3 DNA reads TGCGCCAGCAGCCCAGAAGGGGACTCTGGAAACACCATATATTTT. This sequence encodes CASSPEGDSGNTIYF.